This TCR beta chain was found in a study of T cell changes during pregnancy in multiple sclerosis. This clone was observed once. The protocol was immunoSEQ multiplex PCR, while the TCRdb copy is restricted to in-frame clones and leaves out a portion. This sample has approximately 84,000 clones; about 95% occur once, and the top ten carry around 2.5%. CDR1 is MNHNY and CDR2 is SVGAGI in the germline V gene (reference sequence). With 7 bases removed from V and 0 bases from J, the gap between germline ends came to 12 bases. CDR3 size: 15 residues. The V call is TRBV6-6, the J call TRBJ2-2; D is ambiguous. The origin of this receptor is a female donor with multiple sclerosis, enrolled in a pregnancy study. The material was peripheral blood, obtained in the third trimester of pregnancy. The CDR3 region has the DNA TGTGCCAGCACCTCCAGCCTAGCGAACACCGGGGAGCTGTTTTTT. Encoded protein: CASTSSLANTGELFF.